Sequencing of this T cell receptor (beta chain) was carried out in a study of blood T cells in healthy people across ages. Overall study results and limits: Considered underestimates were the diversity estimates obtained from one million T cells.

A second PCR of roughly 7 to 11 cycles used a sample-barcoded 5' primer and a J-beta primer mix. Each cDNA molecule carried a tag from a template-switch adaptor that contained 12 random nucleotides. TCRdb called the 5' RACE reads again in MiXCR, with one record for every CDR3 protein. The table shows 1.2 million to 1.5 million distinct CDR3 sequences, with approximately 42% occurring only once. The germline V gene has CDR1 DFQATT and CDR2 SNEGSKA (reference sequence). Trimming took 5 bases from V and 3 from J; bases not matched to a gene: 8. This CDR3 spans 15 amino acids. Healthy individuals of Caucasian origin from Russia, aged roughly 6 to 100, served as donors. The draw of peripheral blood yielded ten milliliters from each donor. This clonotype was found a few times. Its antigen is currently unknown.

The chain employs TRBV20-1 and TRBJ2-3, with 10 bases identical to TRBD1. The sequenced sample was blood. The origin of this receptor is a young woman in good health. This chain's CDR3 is CSASPDRGRTDTQYF. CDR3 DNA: TGCAGTGCTTCTCCCGACAGGGGGCGTACAGATACGCAGTATTTT.